This TCR beta chain was identified in a study of T cell responses to AZD1222 COVID-19 vaccine. General study points: Dominant CD4 TCR responses targeted spike regions 160-218 and 743-854. Epitopes outside B.1.351 and B.1.1.7 mutated regions reportedly drew nearly half of spike TCRs. Possibly, clonal diversity was underestimated; donors were largely white British and included more females.

The table lists this clone with many counts. Its specificity is unknown. Germline lookup yields CDR1 MNHEY and CDR2 SVGEGT. With V trimmed by 6 bases and J by 8 bases, 7 bases remained unmatched. CDR3 size: 15 residues. Clones were read by immunoSEQ multiplex PCR, and TCRdb kept only the in-frame ones, dropping some. The sample comprises about 170,000 clones, about nine tenths of which are singletons, and approximately 3% rests with the top ten. The rearrangement links TRBV6-2 or TRBV6-3 to TRBJ2-1; TRBD2 matches 13 bases. The clonotype was recovered from an adult in good health. The material was peripheral blood, obtained on day 0 of AZD1222 vaccination. The DNA of the CDR3 is TGTGCCAGCAGCAAAACTAGCGGGGGGGGCCATGAGCAGTTCTTC. Amino acids: CASSKTSGGGHEQFF.